The clone carrying this T cell receptor beta chain was detected ten times or more. Its antigen is not known. The CDR3 contains 11 residues. CDR1 is SGHTA and CDR2 is FQGNSA in the germline V gene. V shed 3 bases and J shed 8 bases, with 7 bases lying between them. TCRdb passed the reads through MiXCR, listing each CDR3 protein once. The table records roughly 240,000 distinct CDR3 sequences, 6% to 8% of them present only once. The sample originates from a study of T cell repertoires in cytomegalovirus infection. Overall study results and limits: In two of eight donors, the top clonotype was HLA-C-restricted CMV-specific.

Sequencing was done on a sample of PBMCs. The chain links TRBV7-2 to TRBJ1-2; no reliable D call. This sequence originates from a human donor in good health (CMV status not recorded). Some clones in this sample may be carry-over from other donors' samples. This CDR3 is CASSFKVGYTF. The DNA for the CDR3 is TGTGCCAGCAGCTTTAAAGTGGGCTACACCTTC.